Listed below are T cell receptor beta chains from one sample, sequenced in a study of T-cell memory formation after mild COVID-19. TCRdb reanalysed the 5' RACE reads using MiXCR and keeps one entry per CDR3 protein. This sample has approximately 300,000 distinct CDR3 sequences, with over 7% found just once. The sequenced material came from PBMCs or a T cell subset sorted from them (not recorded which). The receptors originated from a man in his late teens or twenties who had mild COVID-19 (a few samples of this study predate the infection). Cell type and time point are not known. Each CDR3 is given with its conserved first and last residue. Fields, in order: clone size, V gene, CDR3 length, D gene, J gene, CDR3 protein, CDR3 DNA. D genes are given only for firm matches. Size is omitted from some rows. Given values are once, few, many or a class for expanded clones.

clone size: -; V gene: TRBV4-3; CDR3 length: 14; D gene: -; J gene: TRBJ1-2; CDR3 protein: CASSQDFGVYGYTF; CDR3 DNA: TGCGCCAGCAGCCAAGATTTCGGGGTCTATGGCTACACCTTC
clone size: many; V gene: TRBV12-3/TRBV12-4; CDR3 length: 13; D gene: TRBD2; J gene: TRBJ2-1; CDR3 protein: CASTLLGAGGQFF; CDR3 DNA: TGTGCCAGCACCCTCCTGGGGGCGGGGGGGCAGTTCTTC
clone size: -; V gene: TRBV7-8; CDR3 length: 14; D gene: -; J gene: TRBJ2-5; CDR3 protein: CASSLDWAVETQYF; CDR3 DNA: TGTGCCAGCAGCTTAGATTGGGCGGTGGAGACCCAGTACTTC
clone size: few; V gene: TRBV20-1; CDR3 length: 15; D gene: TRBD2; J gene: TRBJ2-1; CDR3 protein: CSARGSGSSYNEQFF; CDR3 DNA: TGCAGTGCTAGGGGTAGCGGGAGCTCCTACAATGAGCAGTTCTTC
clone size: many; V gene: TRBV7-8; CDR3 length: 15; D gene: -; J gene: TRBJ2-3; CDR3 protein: CASIVGGGATDTQYF; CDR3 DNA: TGTGCCAGCATCGTTGGTGGGGGGGCAACAGATACGCAGTATTTT
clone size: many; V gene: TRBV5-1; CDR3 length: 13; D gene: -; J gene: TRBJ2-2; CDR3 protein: CASSSLNTGELFF; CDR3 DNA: TGTGCCAGCAGCTCGCTGAACACCGGGGAGCTGTTTTTT
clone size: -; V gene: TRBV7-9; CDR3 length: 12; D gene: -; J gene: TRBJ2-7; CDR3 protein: CASSLRDHEQYF; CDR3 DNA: TGTGCCAGCAGCTTGAGGGACCACGAGCAGTACTTC
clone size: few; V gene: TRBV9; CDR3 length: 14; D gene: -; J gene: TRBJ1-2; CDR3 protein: CASSVAGEGYGYTF; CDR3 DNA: TGTGCCAGCAGCGTAGCGGGTGAAGGCTATGGCTACACCTTC
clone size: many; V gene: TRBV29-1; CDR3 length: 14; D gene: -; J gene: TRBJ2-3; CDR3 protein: CSVGVTEGPDTQYF; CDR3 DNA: TGCAGCGTTGGGGTGACAGAGGGCCCAGATACGCAGTATTTT
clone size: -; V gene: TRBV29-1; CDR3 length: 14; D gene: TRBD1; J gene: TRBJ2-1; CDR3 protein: CSVDWDRGYNEQFF; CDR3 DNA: TGCAGCGTTGACTGGGACAGGGGGTACAATGAGCAGTTCTTC
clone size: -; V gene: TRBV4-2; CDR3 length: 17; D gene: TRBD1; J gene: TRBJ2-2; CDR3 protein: CASSLWNRGVSAGELFF; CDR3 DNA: TGTGCCAGCAGCCTTTGGAACAGGGGAGTGTCGGCCGGGGAGCTGTTTTTT
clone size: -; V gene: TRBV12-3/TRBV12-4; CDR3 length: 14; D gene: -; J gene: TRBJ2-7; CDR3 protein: CASSRRHPSYEQYF; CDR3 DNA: TGTGCCAGCAGCCGTAGACACCCTTCCTACGAGCAGTACTTC
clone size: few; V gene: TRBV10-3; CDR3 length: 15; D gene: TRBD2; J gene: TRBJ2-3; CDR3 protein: CAISGGLAGTDTQYF; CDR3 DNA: TGTGCCATCAGTGGTGGACTAGCGGGGACAGATACGCAGTATTTT
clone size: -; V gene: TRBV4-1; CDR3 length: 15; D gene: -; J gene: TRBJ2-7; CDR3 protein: CASSQDRVGAYEQYF; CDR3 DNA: TGCGCCAGCAGCCAAGATCGGGTGGGTGCCTACGAGCAGTACTTC
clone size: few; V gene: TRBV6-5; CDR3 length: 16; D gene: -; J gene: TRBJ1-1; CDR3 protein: CASSSSRTVWNTEAFF; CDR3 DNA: TGTGCCAGCAGTTCATCCCGGACAGTATGGAACACTGAAGCTTTCTTT
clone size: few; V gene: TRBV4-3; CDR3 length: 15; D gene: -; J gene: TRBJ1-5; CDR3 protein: CASSQDLGGTQPQHF; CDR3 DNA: TGCGCCAGCAGCCAAGATCTCGGGGGCACCCAGCCCCAGCATTTT
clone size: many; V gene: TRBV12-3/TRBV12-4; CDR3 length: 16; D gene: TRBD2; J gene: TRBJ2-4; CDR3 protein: CASSLSGRGTKNIQYF; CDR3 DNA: TGTGCCAGCAGTTTATCAGGGCGGGGGACCAAAAACATTCAGTACTTC
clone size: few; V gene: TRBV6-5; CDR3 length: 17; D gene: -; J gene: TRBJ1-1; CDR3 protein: CASSYAVPPDGNTEAFF; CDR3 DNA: TGTGCCAGCAGTTATGCCGTCCCGCCGGACGGGAACACTGAAGCTTTCTTT
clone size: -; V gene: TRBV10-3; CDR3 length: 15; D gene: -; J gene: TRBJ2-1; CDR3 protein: CAISESVGDDNEQFF; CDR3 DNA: TGTGCCATCAGTGAGTCGGTGGGGGACGACAATGAGCAGTTCTTC
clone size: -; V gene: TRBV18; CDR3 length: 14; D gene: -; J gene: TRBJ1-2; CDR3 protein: CASSPPLRARGYTF; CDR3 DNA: TGTGCCAGCTCACCACCGTTAAGGGCTCGGGGCTACACCTTC
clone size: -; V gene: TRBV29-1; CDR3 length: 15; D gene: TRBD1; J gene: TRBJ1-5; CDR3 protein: CSVRTGTGGNQPQHF; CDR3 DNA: TGCAGCGTGCGAACCGGGACAGGGGGCAATCAGCCCCAGCATTTT
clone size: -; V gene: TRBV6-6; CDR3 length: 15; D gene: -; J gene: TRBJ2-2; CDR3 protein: CASRPQGGDTGELFF; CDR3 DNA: TGTGCCAGCAGACCTCAGGGCGGGGACACCGGGGAGCTGTTTTTT
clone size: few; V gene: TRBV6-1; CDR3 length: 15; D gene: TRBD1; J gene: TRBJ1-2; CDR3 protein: CASSEDRAGGSGYTF; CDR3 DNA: TGTGCCAGCAGTGAAGATCGGGCAGGGGGTTCGGGCTACACCTTC
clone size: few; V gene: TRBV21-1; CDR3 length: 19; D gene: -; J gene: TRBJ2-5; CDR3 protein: CASSKPTTGTGGYQETQYF; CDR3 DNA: TGTGCCAGCAGCAAACCAACTACCGGGACAGGGGGTTACCAAGAGACCCAGTACTTC
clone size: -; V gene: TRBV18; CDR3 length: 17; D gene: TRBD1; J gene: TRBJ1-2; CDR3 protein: CASSPSTGQGPRYGYTF; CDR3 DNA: TGTGCCAGCTCACCATCTACCGGACAGGGCCCGCGGTATGGCTACACCTTC
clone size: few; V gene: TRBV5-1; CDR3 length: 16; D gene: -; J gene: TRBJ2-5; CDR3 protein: CASSSGEADYQETQYF; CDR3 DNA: TGCGCCAGCAGCTCCGGGGAGGCTGATTATCAAGAGACCCAGTACTTC
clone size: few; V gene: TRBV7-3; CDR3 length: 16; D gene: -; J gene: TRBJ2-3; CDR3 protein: CASSLSNPRDTDTQYF; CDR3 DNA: TGTGCCAGCAGCTTATCTAACCCAAGGGACACAGATACGCAGTATTTT
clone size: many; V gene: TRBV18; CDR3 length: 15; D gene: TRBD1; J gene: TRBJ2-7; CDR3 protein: CASSPDQVTGFKQYF; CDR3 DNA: TGTGCCAGCTCACCCGACCAGGTGACAGGGTTCAAGCAGTACTTC
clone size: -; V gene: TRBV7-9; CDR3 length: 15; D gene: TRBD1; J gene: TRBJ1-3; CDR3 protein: CASSLEGASGNTIYF; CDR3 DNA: TGTGCCAGCAGCTTAGAGGGGGCCTCTGGAAACACCATATATTTT
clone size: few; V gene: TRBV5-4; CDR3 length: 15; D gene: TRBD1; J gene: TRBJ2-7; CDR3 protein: CASSRGQGLTYEQYF; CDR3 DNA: TGTGCCAGCAGCCGGGGACAGGGTCTAACCTACGAGCAGTACTTC
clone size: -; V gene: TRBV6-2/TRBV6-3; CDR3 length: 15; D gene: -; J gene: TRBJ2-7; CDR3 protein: CASVARPSGLAEQYF; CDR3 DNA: TGTGCCAGCGTCGCACGCCCCTCAGGGCTGGCCGAGCAGTACTTC
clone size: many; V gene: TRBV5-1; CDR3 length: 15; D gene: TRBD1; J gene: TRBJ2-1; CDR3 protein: CASSLGRQGYNEQFF; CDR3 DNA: TGCGCCAGCAGCTTGGGCCGACAGGGCTACAATGAGCAGTTCTTC
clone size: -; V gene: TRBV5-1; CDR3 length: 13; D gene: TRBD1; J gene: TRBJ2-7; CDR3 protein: CASRAGTGGEQYF; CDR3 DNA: TGCGCCAGCAGAGCTGGGACAGGAGGCGAGCAGTACTTC
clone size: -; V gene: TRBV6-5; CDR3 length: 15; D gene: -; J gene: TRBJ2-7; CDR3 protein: CASSLRWVDGYEQYF; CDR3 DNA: TGTGCCAGCAGCCTACGATGGGTGGACGGCTACGAGCAGTACTTC
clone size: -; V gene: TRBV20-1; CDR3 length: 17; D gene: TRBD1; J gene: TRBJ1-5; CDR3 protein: CSARDLLPGGDGQPQHF; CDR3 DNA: TGCAGTGCTAGAGATCTTTTGCCAGGGGGAGACGGTCAGCCCCAGCATTTT
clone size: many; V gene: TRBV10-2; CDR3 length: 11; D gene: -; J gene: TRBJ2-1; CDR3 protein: CASSDGGPQFF; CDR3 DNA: TGCGCCAGCAGTGATGGCGGGCCGCAGTTCTTC
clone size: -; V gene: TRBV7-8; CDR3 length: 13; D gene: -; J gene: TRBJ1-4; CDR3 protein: CASSTGPREKLFF; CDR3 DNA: TGTGCCAGCAGCACGGGACCGCGGGAAAAACTGTTTTTT
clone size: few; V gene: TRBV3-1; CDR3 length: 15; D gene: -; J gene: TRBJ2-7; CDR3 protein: CASSPGFGPSYEQYF; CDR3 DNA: TGTGCCAGCAGCCCAGGGTTTGGTCCGTCCTACGAGCAGTACTTC
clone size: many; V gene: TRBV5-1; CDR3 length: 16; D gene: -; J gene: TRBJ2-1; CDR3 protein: CASSVDYPSSYNEQFF; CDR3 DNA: TGCGCCAGCAGCGTGGACTACCCGAGCTCCTACAATGAGCAGTTCTTC
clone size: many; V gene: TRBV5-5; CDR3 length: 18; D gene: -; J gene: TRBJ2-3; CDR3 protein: CASSLAVLGLTSTDTQYF; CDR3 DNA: TGTGCCAGCAGCTTGGCAGTTTTAGGACTAACTAGCACAGATACGCAGTATTTT
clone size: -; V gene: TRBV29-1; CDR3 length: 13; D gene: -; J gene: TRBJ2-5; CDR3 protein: CSVTGTSQETQYF; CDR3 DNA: TGCAGCGTCACTGGGACTTCACAAGAGACCCAGTACTTC
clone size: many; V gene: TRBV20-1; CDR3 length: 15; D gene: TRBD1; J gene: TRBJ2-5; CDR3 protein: CSAIPRTGFQETQYF; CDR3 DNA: TGCAGTGCCATCCCAAGGACAGGATTCCAAGAGACCCAGTACTTC
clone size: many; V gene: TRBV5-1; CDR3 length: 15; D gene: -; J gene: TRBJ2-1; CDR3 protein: CASSMEPSSYNEQFF; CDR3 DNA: TGCGCCAGCAGCATGGAGCCGAGTAGCTACAATGAGCAGTTCTTC
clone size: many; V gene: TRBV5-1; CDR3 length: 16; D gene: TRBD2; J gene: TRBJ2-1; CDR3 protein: CASKTSGGAAYNEQFF; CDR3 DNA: TGCGCCAGCAAAACTAGCGGGGGAGCCGCTTACAATGAGCAGTTCTTC
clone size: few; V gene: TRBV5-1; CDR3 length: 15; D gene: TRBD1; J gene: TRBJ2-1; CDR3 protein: CASSSLGTGYNEQFF; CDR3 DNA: TGCGCCAGCAGCTCACTCGGGACAGGGTATAATGAGCAGTTCTTC
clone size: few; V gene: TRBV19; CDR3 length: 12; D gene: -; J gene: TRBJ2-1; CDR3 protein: CASSMAVAEQFF; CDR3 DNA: TGTGCCAGTAGTATGGCTGTGGCTGAGCAGTTCTTC
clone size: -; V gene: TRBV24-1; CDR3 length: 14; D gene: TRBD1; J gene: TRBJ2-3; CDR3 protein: CATSEQGFSDTQYF; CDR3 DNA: TGTGCCACCAGTGAACAGGGGTTCTCAGATACGCAGTATTTT
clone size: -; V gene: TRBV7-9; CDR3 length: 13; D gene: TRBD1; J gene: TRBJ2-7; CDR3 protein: CASSLVQGDEQYF; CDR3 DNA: TGTGCCAGCAGCTTAGTCCAGGGGGACGAGCAGTACTTC
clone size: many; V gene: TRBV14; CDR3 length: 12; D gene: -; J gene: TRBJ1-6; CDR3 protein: CASSQGDSPLHF; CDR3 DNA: TGTGCCAGCAGCCAGGGGGATTCACCCCTCCACTTT
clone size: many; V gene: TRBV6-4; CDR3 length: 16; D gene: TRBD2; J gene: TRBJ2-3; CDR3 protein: CASSESSGGPTDTQYF; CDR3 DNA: TGTGCCAGCAGTGAGTCTAGCGGGGGGCCCACAGATACGCAGTATTTT
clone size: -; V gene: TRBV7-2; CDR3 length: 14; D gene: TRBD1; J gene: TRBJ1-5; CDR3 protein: CASSLGHRGQPQHF; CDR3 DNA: TGTGCCAGCAGCTTAGGCCACAGGGGCCAGCCCCAGCATTTT
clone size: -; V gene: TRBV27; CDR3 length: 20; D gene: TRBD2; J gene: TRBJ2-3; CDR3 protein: CASSSSPLGSSGLGTDTQYF; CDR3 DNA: TGTGCCAGCAGTTCATCGCCACTGGGTTCTAGCGGGCTTGGCACAGATACGCAGTATTTT
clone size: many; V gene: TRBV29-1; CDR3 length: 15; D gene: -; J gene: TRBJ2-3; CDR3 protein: CSAESGRGGTDTQYF; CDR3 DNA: TGCAGCGCCGAGTCGGGCAGGGGAGGCACAGATACGCAGTATTTT
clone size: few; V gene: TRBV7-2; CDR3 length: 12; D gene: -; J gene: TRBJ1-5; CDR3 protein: CASSLGSSPQHF; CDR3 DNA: TGTGCCAGCAGCTTAGGGAGCTCGCCCCAGCATTTT
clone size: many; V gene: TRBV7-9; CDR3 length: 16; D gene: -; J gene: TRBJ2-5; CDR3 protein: CASSLTPGHLGETQYF; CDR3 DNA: TGTGCCAGCAGCTTAACACCGGGACACCTTGGGGAGACCCAGTACTTC
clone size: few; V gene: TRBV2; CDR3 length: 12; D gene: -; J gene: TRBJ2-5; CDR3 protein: CASGPSWETQYF; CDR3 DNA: TGTGCCAGCGGGCCCAGCTGGGAGACCCAGTACTTC
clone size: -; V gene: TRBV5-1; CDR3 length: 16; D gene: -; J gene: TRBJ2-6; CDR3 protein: CASSRGDTSGANVLTF; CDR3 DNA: TGCGCCAGCAGTCGGGGGGACACCTCTGGGGCCAACGTCCTGACTTTC
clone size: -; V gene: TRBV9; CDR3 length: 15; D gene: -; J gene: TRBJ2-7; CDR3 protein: CASSVAGVYASEQYF; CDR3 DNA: TGTGCCAGCAGCGTAGCCGGAGTTTACGCTAGCGAGCAGTACTTC
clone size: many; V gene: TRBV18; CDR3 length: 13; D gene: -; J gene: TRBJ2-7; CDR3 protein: CASSDGVSYEQYF; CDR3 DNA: TGTGCCAGCTCGGACGGGGTTTCCTACGAGCAGTACTTC
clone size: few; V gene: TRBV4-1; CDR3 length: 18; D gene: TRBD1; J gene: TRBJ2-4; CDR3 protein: CASSQDGTGGSARGIQYF; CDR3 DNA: TGCGCCAGCAGCCAAGATGGGACAGGGGGATCGGCCCGGGGCATTCAGTACTTC